This TCR beta chain was retrieved from a study of Ad26.COV2.S vaccination and SARS-CoV-2 variants. Across the study: Each vaccinee took Ad26.COV2.S intramuscularly, once or twice 56 days apart. Study-wide results and caveats: Recipients of vaccine and of placebo showed similar breadth of their non-spike TCR repertoires.

As for this clone: Its antigen is unknown.

Germline V gives CDR1 SGHRS, CDR2 YFSETQ. V lost 0 bases and J lost 6, with 9 bases in between. There are 14 residues in the CDR3. The treatment here: over 15 received Ad26.COV2.S at low or high dose, single or two shots; 5 received placebo; per-sample allocation not given. Day 63 after the first injection of vaccine or placebo was the sampling time. The vaccine delivered Wuhan-strain SARS-CoV-2 spike through an Ad26 vector. Profiled with immunoSEQ multiplex PCR; TCRdb holds only in-frame clones, not every one. The table lists 510,000 or so clones, approximately 90% of them singletons. The clonotype comes from a person aged 18-60 years who received the Ad26.COV2.S COVID-19 vaccine or a placebo. The chain couples TRBV5-1 to TRBJ2-2; D gene ambiguous. Specimen: peripheral blood, collected in a trial of Ad26.COV2.S vaccine versus placebo. The CDR3 nucleotides read TGCGCCAGCAGCTTGGCCACTTCGGCCGGGGAGCTGTTTTTT. Encoded protein: CASSLATSAGELFF.